Listed below are T cell receptor beta chains from one sample, sequenced in a study of T cells in Graves' hyperthyroidism and ophthalmopathy. TCRdb redid the calling of the multiplex PCR reads with MiXCR, one entry per CDR3 protein. The sample shows approximately 300,000 distinct CDR3 sequences, approximately 18% of them seen only once. The sequenced sample consisted of blood. The receptors were sampled from a man aged 50 or older with Graves' ophthalmopathy. CDR3s include the opening cysteine and the closing phenylalanine or tryptophan. A D gene is named only where the DNA matches it firmly. Size is omitted from some rows. Given values are once, few, many or a class for expanded clones.

clone_size	j_call	v_call	d_call	cdr3_nt	cdr3_aa
many	TRBJ1-2	TRBV27	NA	TGTGCCAGCAGTTTATCCCTCAGACACTATGGCTACACCTTC	CASSLSLRHYGYTF
many	TRBJ2-1	TRBV7-8	TRBD2	TGTGCCAGCAGCACCCTAGCGGTGACCCATGTTGAGCAGTTCTTC	CASSTLAVTHVEQFF
NA	TRBJ1-2	TRBV7-9	NA	TGTGCCAGCAGCATTGACCTGGGTGGCTACACCTTC	CASSIDLGGYTF
NA	TRBJ1-2	TRBV20-1	NA	TGCAGTGCTAGTGGGGGCACCCATGGCTACACCTTC	CSASGGTHGYTF
few	TRBJ2-7	TRBV28	TRBD1	TGTGCCACCCGACAGGGAGCCTACGAGCAGTACTTC	CATRQGAYEQYF
NA	TRBJ2-2	TRBV12-3/TRBV12-4	NA	TGTGCCAGCACCCGCCCGGGACGGACCAAACCCGGGGAGCTGTTTTTT	CASTRPGRTKPGELFF
many	TRBJ2-7	TRBV28	NA	TGTGCCAGCAGCAGTTTAAGGGGGGGGGGGTCCTACGAGCAGTACTTC	CASSSLRGGGSYEQYF
once	TRBJ1-1	TRBV20-1	NA	TGCAGTCGTATCAGGATTACGAACACTGAAGCTTTCTTT	CSRIRITNTEAFF
NA	TRBJ2-6	TRBV5-1	TRBD2	TGCGCCAGCAGCCTAGGACTAGCGGGGTCCTACTCTGGGGCCAACGTCCTGACTTTC	CASSLGLAGSYSGANVLTF
NA	TRBJ1-5	TRBV27	NA	TGTGCCAGCAGCGGCAGGGGTCTTAATCAGCCCCAGCATTTT	CASSGRGLNQPQHF